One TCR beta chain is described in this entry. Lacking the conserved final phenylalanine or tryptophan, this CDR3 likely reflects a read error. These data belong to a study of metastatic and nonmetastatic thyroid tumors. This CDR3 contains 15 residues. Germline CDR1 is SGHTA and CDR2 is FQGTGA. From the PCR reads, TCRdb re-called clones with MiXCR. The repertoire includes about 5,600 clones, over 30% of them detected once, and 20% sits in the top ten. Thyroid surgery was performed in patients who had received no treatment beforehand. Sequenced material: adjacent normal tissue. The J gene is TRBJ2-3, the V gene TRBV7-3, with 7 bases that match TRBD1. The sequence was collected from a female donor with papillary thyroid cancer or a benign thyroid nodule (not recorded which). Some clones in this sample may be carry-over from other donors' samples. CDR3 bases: TGTGCCAGCAGCTCCACAGGGGTTCCCACAGATACACAGTATTCT. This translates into CASSSTGVPTDTQYS.